This T cell receptor (beta chain) was sequenced during a study of cytomegalovirus exposure and HLA in healthy donors. The PCR was carried out with 60 Vbeta primers and 13 Jbeta primers. Libraries were prepared by immunoSEQ multiplex PCR; TCRdb keeps only in-frame clonotypes and omits some of them. The data contain 150,000 to 200,000 clones, roughly four fifths of them seen just once; the ten biggest clones take up more than 0.45%. What was sequenced was PBMCs. This TCR was recovered from a woman in her fifties or sixties in good health and CMV-seronegative.

CDR3 coding DNA: TGTGCCTGGAGTGTACATTGGGGACTAGTTATCGGGAATGAGCAGTTCTTC. Residues: CAWSVHWGLVIGNEQFF. The gene calls are TRBV30 and TRBJ2-1; 8 nucleotides align to TRBD2. The CDR3 totals 17 residues. CDR1 and CDR2 from the germline V gene are GTSNPN and SVGIG (reference sequence). The V gene end was trimmed by 0 bases and the J gene end by 7 bases; junction bases not matched to a gene: 14.